The entry below gives a single TCR beta chain sequence along with its context. Per the study methods: Estimation of nucleated cell counts was performed using reference gene primer amplification. Using immunoSEQ multiplex PCR, the repertoire was profiled, and TCRdb retains in-frame clones only, with some absent. The DNA was the basis for D and trimming; V, J and clone size are from that table. The sample lists some 42,000 clones; 75% to 90% were seen once. Germline V lookup: CDR1 SGHNT, CDR2 YENEEA. The V segment lost 4 bases and the J segment 5 bases; nucleotides outside the gene matches: 3. The CDR3 is 14 residues long. This sample is drawn from a study of blood T cell repertoires in COVID-19. Study information: Donors in the United States, Italy and Spain gave samples during acute or convalescent COVID-19. From T cells, B-cell-depleted T cells, or PBMCs came the material, which was cDNA or gDNA.

This clonotype originated in a young man with active or convalescent COVID-19. J is TRBJ1-4 and V is TRBV11-3, with 8 bases fitting TRBD1. Specimen: peripheral blood. Written as DNA, the CDR3 is TGTGCCAGCAGCTCAGGACAGGGAAATGAAAAACTGTTTTTT. Translating gives CASSSGQGNEKLFF.